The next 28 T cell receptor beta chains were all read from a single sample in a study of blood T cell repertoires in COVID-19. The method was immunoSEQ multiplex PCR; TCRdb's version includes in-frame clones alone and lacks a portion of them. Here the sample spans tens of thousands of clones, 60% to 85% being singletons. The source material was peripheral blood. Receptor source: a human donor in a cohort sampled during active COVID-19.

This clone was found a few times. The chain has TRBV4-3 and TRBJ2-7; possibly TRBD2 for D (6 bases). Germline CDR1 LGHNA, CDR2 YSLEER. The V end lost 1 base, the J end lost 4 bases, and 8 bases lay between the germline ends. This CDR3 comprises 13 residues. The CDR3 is CASSQVGGYEQYF. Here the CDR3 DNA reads TGCGCCAGCAGCCAAGTGGGGGGTTACGAGCAGTACTTC.

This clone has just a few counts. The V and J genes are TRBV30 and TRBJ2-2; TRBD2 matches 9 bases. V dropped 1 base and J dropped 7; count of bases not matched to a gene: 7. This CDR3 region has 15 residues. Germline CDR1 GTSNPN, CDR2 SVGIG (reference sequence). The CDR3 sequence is CAWSGSSGTGGELFF. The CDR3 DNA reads TGTGCCTGGAGTGGGTCTAGCGGGACCGGCGGGGAGCTGTTTTTT.

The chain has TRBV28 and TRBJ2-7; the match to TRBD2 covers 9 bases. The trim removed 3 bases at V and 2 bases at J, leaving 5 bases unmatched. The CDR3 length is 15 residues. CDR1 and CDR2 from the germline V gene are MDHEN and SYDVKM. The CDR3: CASSFGLAGTYEQYF. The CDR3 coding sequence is TGTGCCAGCAGTTTCGGGCTAGCGGGGACCTACGAGCAGTACTTC.

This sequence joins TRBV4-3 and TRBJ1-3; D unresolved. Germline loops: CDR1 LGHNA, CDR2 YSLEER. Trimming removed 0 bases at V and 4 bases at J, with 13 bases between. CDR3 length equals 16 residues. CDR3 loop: CASSQDKGGPGNTIYF. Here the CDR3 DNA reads TGCGCCAGCAGCCAAGATAAGGGAGGTCCCGGAAACACCATATATTTT.

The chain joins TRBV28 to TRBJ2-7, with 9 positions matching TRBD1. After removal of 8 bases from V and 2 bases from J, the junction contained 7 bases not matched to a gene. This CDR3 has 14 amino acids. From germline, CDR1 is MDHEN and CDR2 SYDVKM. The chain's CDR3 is CASGGTGPPYEQYF. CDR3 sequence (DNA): TGTGCCAGCGGGGGGACAGGGCCCCCCTACGAGCAGTACTTC.

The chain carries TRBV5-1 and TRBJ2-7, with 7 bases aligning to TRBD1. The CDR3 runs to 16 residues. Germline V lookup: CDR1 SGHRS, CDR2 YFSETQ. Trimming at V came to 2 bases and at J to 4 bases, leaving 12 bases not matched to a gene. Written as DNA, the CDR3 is TGCGCCAGCAGCTTAACCGGGACAGAAATTCCTTACGAGCAGTACTTC. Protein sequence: CASSLTGTEIPYEQYF.

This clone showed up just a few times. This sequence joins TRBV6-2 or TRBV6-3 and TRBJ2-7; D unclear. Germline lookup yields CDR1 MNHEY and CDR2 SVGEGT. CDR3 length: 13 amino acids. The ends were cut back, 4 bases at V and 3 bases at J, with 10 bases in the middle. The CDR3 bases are TGTGCCAGCAGTTTCGGGTTTAACTACGAGCAGTACTTC. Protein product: CASSFGFNYEQYF.

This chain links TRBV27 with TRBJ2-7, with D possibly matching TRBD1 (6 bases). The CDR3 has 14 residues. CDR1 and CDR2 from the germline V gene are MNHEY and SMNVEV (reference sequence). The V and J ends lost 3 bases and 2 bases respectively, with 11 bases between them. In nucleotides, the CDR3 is TGTGCCAGCAGTTTTGGTGACAGGACCTACGAGCAGTACTTC. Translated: CASSFGDRTYEQYF.

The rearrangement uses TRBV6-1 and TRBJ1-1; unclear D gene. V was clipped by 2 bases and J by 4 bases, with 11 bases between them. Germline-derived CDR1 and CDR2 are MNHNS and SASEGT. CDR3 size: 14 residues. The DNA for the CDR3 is TGTGCCAGCAGTGAACCGGGAATGGGCACTGAAGCTTTCTTT. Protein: CASSEPGMGTEAFF.

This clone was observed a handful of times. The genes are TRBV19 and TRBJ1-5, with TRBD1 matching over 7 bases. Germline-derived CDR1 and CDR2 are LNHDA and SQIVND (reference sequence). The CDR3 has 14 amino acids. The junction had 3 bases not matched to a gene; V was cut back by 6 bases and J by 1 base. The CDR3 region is CASRLGQSNQPQHF. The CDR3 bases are TGTGCCAGTAGACTGGGACAGAGCAATCAGCCCCAGCATTTT.

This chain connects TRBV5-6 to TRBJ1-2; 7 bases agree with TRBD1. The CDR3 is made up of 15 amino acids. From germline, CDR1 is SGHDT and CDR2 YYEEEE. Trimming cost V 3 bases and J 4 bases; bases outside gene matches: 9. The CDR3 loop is CASSSRQGILYGYTF. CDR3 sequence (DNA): TGTGCCAGCAGCTCACGACAGGGTATCCTCTATGGCTACACCTTC.

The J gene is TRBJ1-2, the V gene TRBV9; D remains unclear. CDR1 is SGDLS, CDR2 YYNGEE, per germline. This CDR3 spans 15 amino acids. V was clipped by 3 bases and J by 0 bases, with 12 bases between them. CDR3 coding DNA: TGTGCCAGCAGCGCGAAGGAGTTCACTAACTATGGCTACACCTTC. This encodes CASSAKEFTNYGYTF.

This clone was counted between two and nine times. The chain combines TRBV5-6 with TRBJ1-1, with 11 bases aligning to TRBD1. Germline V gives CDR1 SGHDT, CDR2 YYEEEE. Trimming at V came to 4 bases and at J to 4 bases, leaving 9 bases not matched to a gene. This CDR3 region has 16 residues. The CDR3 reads CASSKDRGQVGTEAFF. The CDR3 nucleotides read TGTGCCAGCAGCAAGGACAGGGGGCAGGTGGGCACTGAAGCTTTCTTT.

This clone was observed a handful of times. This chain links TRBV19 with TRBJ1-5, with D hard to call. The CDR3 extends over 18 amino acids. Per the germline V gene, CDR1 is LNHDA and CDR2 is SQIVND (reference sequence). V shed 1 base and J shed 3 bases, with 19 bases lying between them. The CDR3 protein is CASSIVPPSSAINQPQHF. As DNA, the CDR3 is TGTGCCAGTAGTATAGTTCCCCCGTCCAGTGCCATCAATCAGCCCCAGCATTTT.

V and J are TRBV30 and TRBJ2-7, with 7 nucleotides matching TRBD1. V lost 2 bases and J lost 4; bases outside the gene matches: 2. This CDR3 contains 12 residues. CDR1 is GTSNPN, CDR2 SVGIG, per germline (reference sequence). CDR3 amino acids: CAWSYRGYEQYF. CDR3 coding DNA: TGTGCCTGGAGTTACAGGGGATACGAGCAGTACTTC.

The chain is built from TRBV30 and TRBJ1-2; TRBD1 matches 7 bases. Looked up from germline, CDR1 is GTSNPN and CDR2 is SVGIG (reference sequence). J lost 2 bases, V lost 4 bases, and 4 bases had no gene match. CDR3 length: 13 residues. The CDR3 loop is CAWTLTGNYGYTF. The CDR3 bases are TGTGCCTGGACCTTGACAGGGAACTATGGCTACACCTTC.

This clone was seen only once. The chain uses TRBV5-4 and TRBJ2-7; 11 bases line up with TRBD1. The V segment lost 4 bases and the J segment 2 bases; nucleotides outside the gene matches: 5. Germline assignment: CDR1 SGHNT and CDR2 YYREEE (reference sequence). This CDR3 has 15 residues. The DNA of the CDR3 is TGTGCCAGCAGCCAGGGGACAGGGGGGCCCTACGAGCAGTACTTC. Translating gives CASSQGTGGPYEQYF.

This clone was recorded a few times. CDR3 DNA sequence: TGTGCCAGCAGCTGGACGATTGGAGGGTTACCCCTCCACTTT. Protein product: CASSWTIGGLPLHF. The rearrangement joins TRBV5-6 to TRBJ1-6; D gene ambiguous. This CDR3 has 14 residues. The V and J ends lost 3 bases and 12 bases respectively, with 16 bases between them. CDR1 and CDR2 from the germline V gene are SGHDT and YYEEEE.

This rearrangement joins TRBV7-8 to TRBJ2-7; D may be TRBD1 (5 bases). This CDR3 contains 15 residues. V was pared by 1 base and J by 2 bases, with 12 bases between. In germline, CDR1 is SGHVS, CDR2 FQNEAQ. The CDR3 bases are TGTGCCAGCAGCTTAGGGACAAAGGATACCTACGAGCAGTACTTC. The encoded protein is CASSLGTKDTYEQYF.

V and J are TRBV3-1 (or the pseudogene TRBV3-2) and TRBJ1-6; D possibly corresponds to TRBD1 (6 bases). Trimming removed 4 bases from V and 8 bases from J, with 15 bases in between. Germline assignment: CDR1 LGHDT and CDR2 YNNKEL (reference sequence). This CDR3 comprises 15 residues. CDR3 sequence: CASSPTWTVYSPLHF. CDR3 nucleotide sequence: TGTGCCAGCAGCCCCACCTGGACAGTTTATTCACCCCTCCACTTT.

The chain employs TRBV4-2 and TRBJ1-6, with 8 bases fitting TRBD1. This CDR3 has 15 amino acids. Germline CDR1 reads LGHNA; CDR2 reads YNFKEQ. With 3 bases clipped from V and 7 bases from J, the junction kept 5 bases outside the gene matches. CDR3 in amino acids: CASSHHTGGNSPLHF. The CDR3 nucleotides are TGTGCCAGCAGCCACCATACAGGGGGGAATTCACCCCTCCACTTT.

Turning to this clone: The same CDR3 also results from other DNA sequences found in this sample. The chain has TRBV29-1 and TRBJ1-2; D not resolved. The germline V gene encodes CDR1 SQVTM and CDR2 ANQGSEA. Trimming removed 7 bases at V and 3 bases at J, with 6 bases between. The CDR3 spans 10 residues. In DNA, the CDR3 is TGCAGCGCCGGGGACTATGGCTACACCTTC. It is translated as CSAGDYGYTF.

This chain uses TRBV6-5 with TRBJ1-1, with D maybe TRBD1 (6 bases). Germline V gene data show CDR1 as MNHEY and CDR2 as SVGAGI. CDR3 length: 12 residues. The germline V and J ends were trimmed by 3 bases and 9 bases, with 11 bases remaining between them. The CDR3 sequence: CASSYTGGKAFF. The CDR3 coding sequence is TGTGCCAGCAGTTATACGGGGGGCAAAGCTTTCTTT.

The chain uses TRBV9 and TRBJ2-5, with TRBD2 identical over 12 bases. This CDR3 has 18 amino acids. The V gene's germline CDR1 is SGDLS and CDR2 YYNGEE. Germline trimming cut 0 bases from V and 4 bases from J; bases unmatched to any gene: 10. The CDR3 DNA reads TGTGCCAGCAGCGTAGGTCTCACAACTAGCGGGGGGATAGAGACCCAGTACTTC. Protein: CASSVGLTTSGGIETQYF. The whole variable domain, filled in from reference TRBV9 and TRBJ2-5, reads DSGVTQTPKHLITATGQRVTLRCSPRSGDLSVYWYQQSLDQGLQFLIQYYNGEERAKGNILERFSAQQFPDLHSELNLSSLELGDSALYFCASSVGLTTSGGIETQYFGPGTRLLVL.

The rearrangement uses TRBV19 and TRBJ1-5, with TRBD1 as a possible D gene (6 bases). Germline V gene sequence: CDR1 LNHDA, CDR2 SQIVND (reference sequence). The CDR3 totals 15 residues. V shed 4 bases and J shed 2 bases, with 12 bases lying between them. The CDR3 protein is CASSRGRGGNQPQHF. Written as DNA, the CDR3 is TGTGCCAGTAGTAGGGGGAGGGGGGGCAATCAGCCCCAGCATTTT.

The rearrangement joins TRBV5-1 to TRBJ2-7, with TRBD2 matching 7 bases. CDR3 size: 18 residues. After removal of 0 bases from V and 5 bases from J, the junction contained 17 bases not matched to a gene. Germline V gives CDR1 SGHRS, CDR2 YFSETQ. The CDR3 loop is CASSLASSAGEVSDEQYF. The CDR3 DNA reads TGCGCCAGCAGCTTGGCCTCAAGTGCGGGAGAGGTTAGCGACGAGCAGTACTTC.

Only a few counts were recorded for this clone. CDR3 sequence: CASTQRDLYEQYF. The DNA of the CDR3 is TGCGCCAGCACCCAGCGGGATCTCTACGAGCAGTACTTC. This sequence joins TRBV10-1 and TRBJ2-7; TRBD2 matches 7 bases. V shed 7 bases, J shed 3 bases, and the junction held 6 bases outside the gene matches. Germline V gene sequence: CDR1 WNHNN, CDR2 SYGVQD (reference sequence). This CDR3 contains 13 residues.

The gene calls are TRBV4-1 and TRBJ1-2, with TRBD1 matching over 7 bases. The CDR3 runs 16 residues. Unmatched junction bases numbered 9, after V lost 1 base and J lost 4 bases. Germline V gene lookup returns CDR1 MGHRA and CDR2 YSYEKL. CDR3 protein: CASSQGSTGVVYGYTF. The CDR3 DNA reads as TGCGCCAGCAGCCAAGGATCTACAGGGGTCGTCTATGGCTACACCTTC.